One T cell receptor beta chain is described in this entry. The target antigen is unknown. This record comes from a study of shared clonotypes between healthy human individuals. Turning to the study itself: CD4 naive cells filled three plates per donor, CD4 memory three, CD8 naive two and CD8 memory one.

Overall study findings and caveats: Naive subsets, compared against memory subsets, generally had larger estimated richness values. For naive CD4 cells, 4.5% to 6.5% of clonotypes were shared across a handful of donors.

Clones were read by immunoSEQ multiplex PCR, and TCRdb kept only the in-frame ones, dropping some. The sample holds 2 million to 2.5 million clones; under 95% are singletons and the top ten take around 0.38%. The CDR3 extends over 14 amino acids. In germline, CDR1 is SGHNT, CDR2 YYREEE (reference sequence). Unmatched junction bases numbered 5, after V lost 2 bases and J lost 4 bases. Everyone who donated was a Caucasian adult who lived in Nashville, Tennessee. Sequencing was carried out using naive CD4+ T cells from PBMCs. The sample's subset: CD45RA+ positively selected. The clonotype originates from a man between 18 and 29 years old in good health. Some clones in this sample may be carry-over from other donors' samples. This chain links TRBV5-4 with TRBJ1-1; the match to TRBD1 covers 7 bases. DNA for the CDR3: TGTGCCAGCAGCTTATACAGGGGATTCACTGAAGCTTTCTTT. Translated, it gives CASSLYRGFTEAFF.